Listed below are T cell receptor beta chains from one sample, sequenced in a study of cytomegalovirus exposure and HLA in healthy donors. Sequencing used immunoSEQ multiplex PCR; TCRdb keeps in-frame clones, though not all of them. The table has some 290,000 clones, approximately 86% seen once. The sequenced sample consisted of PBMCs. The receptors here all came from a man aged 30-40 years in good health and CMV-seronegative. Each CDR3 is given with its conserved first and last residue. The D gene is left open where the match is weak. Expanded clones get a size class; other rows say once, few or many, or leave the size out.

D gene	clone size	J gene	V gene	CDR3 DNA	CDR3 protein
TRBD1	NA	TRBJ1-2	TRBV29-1	TGCAGCGCCCCGGGGAGGCAGGGGGCTGGTGGCTACACCTTC	CSAPGRQGAGGYTF
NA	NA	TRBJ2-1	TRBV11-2	TGTGCCAGCAGCCTCCGGGGGAGCGGGACATACAATGAGCAGTTCTTC	CASSLRGSGTYNEQFF
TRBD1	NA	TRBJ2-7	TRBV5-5	TGTGCCAGCAGCTTTAGAGGGACAGGGGCCTACGAGCAGTACTTC	CASSFRGTGAYEQYF
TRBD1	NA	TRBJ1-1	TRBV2	TGTGCCAGCAAACCACAGGGGATCTTCCTTAAAGCTTTCTTT	CASKPQGIFLKAFF
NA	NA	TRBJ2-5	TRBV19	TGTGCCAGTAGTATCCGGGAACGGCCACAAGAGACCCAGTACTTC	CASSIRERPQETQYF
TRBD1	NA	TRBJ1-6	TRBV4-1	TGCGCCAGCAGCCACCAAATAAGACAGGGTTCGAGTTCACCCCTCCACTTT	CASSHQIRQGSSSPLHF
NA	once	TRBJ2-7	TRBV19	TGTGCCAGTAGTATATCCCCAGGGCTAACCTACGAGCAGTACTTC	CASSISPGLTYEQYF
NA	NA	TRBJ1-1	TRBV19	TGTGCCAGTACATCTAGGGTAGCGGGCAGGGACCCGAACACTGAAGCTTTCTTT	CASTSRVAGRDPNTEAFF
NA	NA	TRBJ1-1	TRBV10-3	TGTGCCATTAGCCAGGGGTTGAACACTGAAGCTTTCTTT	CAISQGLNTEAFF
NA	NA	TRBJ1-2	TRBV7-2	TGTGCCAGCAGCTCTAGGCAGAACTATGGCTACACCTTC	CASSSRQNYGYTF
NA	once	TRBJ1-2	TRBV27	TGTGCCAGCAGTTTAACCCGCGGACAGCAAGCCAGTGGCTACACCTTC	CASSLTRGQQASGYTF
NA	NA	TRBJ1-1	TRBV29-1	TGCAGCGTGTACCCGACAGATAGATACACTGAAGCTTTCTTT	CSVYPTDRYTEAFF
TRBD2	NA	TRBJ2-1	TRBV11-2	TGTGCCAGCAGCTCAGGACTAGCGGGGTACAATGAGCAGTTCTTC	CASSSGLAGYNEQFF
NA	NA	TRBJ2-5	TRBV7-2	TGTGCCAGCAGCTTATCTGGGGGGGCCTTAGAGACCCAGTACTTC	CASSLSGGALETQYF
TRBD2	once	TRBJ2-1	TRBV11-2	TGTGCCAGCAGCTCCCCCTCTGCGGGGGGTTACAATGAGCAGTTCTTC	CASSSPSAGGYNEQFF
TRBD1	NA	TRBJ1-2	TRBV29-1	TGCAGCGTTGAAGCATCTAGGACAGGCAATAACTATGGCTACACCTTC	CSVEASRTGNNYGYTF
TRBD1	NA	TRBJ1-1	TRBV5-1	TGCGCCAGCAGCTTCGGACAGGGGAACACTGAAGCTTTCTTT	CASSFGQGNTEAFF
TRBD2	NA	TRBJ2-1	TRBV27	TGTGCCAGCAGTTTAGTTGCTAGCGGGGGGGCTCGGAATGAGCAGTTCTTC	CASSLVASGGARNEQFF
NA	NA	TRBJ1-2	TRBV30	TGTGCCTGGAGTTTGGGCGTCGACTATGGCTACACCTTC	CAWSLGVDYGYTF
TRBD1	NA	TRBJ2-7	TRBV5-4	TGTGCCAGCAGCTTGGAACCGGGACAGGGGGCTTACGAGCAGTACTTC	CASSLEPGQGAYEQYF
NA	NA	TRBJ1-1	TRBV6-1	TGTGCCAGCAGTCCGACGGGAAGATTGAACACTGAAGCTTTCTTT	CASSPTGRLNTEAFF
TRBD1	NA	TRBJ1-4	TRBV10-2	TGCGCCAGCAGCCGACAGGGAACTGAAAAACTGTTTTTT	CASSRQGTEKLFF
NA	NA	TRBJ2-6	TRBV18	TGTGCCAGCTCACCACTCAGTTACCAAAGCTCTGGGGCCAACGTCCTGACTTTC	CASSPLSYQSSGANVLTF
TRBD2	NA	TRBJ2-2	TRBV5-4	TGTGCCAGCAGACCGGGACTAGTCACCGGGGAGCTGTTTTTT	CASRPGLVTGELFF
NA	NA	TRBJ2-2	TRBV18	TGTGCCAGCTCACTACAGGGAGCGAACACCGGGGAGCTGTTTTTT	CASSLQGANTGELFF
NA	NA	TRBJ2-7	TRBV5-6	TGTGCCAGCAGCTTTCCGACAGGCTCCTACGAGCAGTACTTC	CASSFPTGSYEQYF
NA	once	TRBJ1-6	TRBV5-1	TGCGCCAGCAGCTTGTCGAGCTCCTATAATTCACCCCTCCACTTT	CASSLSSSYNSPLHF
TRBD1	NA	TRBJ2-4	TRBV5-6	TGTGCCAGCAGCCCGAAAGGACAGGGTATGCCCAAAAACATTCAGTACTTC	CASSPKGQGMPKNIQYF
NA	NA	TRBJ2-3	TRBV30	TGTGCCGGCGGATCCCATACGCAGTATTTT	CAGGSHTQYF
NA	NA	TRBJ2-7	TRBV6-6	TGTGCCAGCAGTTACTCGATAGCCGATTACTACGAGCAGTACTTC	CASSYSIADYYEQYF
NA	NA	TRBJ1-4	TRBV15	TGTGCCACCAGCCGGGGTGGGTTAATCCGCGAAAAACTGTTTTTT	CATSRGGLIREKLFF
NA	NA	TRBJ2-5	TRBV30	TGTGCCTGGAGTGTTGGTGGCGGGGGCGCCAGTGGGACCCAGTACTTC	CAWSVGGGGASGTQYF
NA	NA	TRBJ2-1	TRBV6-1	TGTGCCAGCAGTGAGCTTTTACAGGGAACTGAGCAGTTCTTC	CASSELLQGTEQFF
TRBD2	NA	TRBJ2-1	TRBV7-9	TGTGCCAGCAGCATACCTAGCGGGGGGAGGGACAATGAGCAGTTCTTC	CASSIPSGGRDNEQFF
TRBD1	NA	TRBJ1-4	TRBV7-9	TGTGCCAGCAGCTCGGGACAGGGCCTCGCAACTAATGAAAAACTGTTTTTT	CASSSGQGLATNEKLFF
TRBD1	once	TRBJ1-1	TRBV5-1	TGCGCCAGCAGCCCGGGACAGACGATGAACACTGAAGCTTTCTTT	CASSPGQTMNTEAFF
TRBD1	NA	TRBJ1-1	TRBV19	TGTGCCAGTAGTATCACAGGGGGGACTGAAGCTTTCTTT	CASSITGGTEAFF
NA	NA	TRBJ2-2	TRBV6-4	TGTGCCAGCAGGCCTTCGGTGGCGAACACCGGGGAGCTGTTTTTT	CASRPSVANTGELFF
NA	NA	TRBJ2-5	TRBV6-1	TGTGCCAGCAGTGAACGCAACCAGGAAGAGACCCAGTACTTC	CASSERNQEETQYF
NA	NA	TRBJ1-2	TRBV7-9	TGTGCCAGCAGCTCGTGGGGAGTTCCGCCCTATGGCTACACCTTC	CASSSWGVPPYGYTF
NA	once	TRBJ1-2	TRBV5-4	TGTGCCAGCAGCTTGAATAGTCTGCAGGCAATTCCTCTTTATGGCTACACCTTC	CASSLNSLQAIPLYGYTF
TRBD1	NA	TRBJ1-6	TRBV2	TGTGCCAGCAGTCTGGGACAGGGTACGTTGGCCTCACCCCTCCACTTT	CASSLGQGTLASPLHF
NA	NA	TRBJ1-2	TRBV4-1	TGCGCCAGCAGCCAAAACGCACAGGGTTTCTATGGCTACACCTTC	CASSQNAQGFYGYTF
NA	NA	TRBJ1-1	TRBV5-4	TGTGCCAGCAGCTTGGTTGGGGGCCTGAACACTGAAGCTTTCTTT	CASSLVGGLNTEAFF
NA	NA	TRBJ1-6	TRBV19	TGTGCCAGTAGTCGTGGGGCAACACCCCTCCACTTT	CASSRGATPLHF
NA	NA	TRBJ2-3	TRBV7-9	TGTGCCAGCAGCTTAGCGAGAAGGACTAGCACAGATACGCAGTATTTT	CASSLARRTSTDTQYF
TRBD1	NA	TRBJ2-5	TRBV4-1	TGCGCCAGCAGCCGGGGACAGGGAAGGGGGGAGACCCAGTACTTC	CASSRGQGRGETQYF
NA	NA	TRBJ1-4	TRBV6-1	TGTGCCAGCAGTGTTTGGGGGGTGGGGTCTAATGAAAAACTGTTTTTT	CASSVWGVGSNEKLFF
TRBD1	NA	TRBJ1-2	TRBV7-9	TGTGCCAGCAGTTCAGAAGGGGGCAGGTATGGCTACACCTTC	CASSSEGGRYGYTF
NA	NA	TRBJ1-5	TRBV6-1	TGTGCCAGCAGTGATGGTGGGAGCGGCAATCAGCCCCAGCATTTT	CASSDGGSGNQPQHF
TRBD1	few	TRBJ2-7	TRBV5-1	TGCGCCAGCGCCCAGGGGGTTGAGCAGTACTTC	CASAQGVEQYF
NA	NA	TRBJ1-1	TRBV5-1	TGCGCCAGCAGCGGCCGCAACACTGAAGCTTTCTTT	CASSGRNTEAFF
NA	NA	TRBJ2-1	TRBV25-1	TGTGCCAGCAGTGAATTCTTTATCGTACAGGGTCAGCAGTTCTTC	CASSEFFIVQGQQFF
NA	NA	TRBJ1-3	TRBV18	TGTGCCAGCTCACCGGCCAGGGAAGAATCTGGAAACACCATATATTTT	CASSPAREESGNTIYF
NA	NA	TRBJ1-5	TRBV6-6	TGTGCCAGCAGTCCAGGGGAAGGCAATCAGCCCCAGCATTTT	CASSPGEGNQPQHF
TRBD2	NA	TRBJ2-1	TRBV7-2	TGTGCCAGCAGCTTAGAGGTAGCGGGGGTCTCCTACAATGAGCAGTTCTTC	CASSLEVAGVSYNEQFF
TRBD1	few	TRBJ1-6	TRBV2	TGTGCCAGTAATGACGGGACAGGTGGTGGACCACCCCTCCACTTT	CASNDGTGGGPPLHF
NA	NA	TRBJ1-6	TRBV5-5	TGTGCCAGCAGCTTGTACAGGAGAGATTCACCCCTCCACTTT	CASSLYRRDSPLHF